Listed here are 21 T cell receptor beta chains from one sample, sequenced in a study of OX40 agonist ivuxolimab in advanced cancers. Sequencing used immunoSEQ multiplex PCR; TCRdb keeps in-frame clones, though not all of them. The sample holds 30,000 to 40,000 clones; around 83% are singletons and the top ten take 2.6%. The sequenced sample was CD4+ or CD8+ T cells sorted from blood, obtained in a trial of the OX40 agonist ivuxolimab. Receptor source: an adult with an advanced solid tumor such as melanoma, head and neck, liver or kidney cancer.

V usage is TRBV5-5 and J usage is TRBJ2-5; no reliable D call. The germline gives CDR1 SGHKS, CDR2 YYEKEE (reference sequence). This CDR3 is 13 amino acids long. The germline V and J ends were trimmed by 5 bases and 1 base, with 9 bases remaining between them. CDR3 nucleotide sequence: TGTGCCAGCAGGCGCCGGTTCCAAGAGACCCAGTACTTC. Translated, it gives CASRRRFQETQYF.

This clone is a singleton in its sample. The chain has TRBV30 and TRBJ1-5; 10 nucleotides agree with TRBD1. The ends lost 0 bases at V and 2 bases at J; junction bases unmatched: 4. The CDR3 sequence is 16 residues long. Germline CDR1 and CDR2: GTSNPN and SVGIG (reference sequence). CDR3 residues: CAWSVLGQGGNQPQHF. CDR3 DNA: TGTGCCTGGAGTGTACTCGGACAGGGGGGCAATCAGCCCCAGCATTTT.

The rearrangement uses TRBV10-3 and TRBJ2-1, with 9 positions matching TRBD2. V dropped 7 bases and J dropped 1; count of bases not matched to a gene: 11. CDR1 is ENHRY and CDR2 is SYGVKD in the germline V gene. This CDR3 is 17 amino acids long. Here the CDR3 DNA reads TGTGCCATCATGGATCACGGGCGGGGGGGATCCTACAATGAGCAGTTCTTC. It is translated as CAIMDHGRGGSYNEQFF.

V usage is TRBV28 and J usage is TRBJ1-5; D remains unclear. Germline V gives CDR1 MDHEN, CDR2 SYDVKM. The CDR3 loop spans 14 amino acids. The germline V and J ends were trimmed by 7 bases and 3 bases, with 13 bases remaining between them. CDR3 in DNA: TGTGCCAGCACTCTAGCTAATGACAATCAGCCCCAGCATTTT. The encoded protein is CASTLANDNQPQHF.

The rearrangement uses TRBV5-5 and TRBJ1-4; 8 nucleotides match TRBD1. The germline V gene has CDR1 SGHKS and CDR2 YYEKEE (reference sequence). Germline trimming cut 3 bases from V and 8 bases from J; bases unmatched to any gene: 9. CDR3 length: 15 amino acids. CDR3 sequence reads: CASSSKQGGNEKLFF. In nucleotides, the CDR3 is TGTGCCAGCAGCTCAAAACAGGGGGGCAACGAAAAACTGTTTTTT.

In DNA, the CDR3 is TGTGCCAGCGGGGAGACAGGGGGCTATGGCTACACCTTC. Amino acids: CASGETGGYGYTF. The chain uses TRBV2 and TRBJ1-2; 9 nucleotides line up with TRBD1. The V gene end was trimmed by 8 bases and the J gene end by 4 bases; junction bases not matched to a gene: 5. CDR1 SNHLY and CDR2 FYNNEI come from the germline V gene. This CDR3 has 13 residues.

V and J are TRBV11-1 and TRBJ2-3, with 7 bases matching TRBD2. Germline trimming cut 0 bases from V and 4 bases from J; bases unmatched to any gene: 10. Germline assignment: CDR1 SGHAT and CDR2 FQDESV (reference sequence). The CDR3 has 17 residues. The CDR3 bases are TGTGCCAGCAGCTTAGCGCCGACTAGCTCTATTGCAGATACGCAGTATTTT. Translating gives CASSLAPTSSIADTQYF.

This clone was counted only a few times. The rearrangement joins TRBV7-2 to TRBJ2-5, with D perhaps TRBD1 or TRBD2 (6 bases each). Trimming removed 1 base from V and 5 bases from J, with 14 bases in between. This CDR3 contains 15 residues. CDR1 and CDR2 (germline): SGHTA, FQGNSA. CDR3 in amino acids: CASSLVWGAQETQYF. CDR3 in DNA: TGTGCCAGCAGCTTAGTGTGGGGGGCACAGGAGACCCAGTACTTC.

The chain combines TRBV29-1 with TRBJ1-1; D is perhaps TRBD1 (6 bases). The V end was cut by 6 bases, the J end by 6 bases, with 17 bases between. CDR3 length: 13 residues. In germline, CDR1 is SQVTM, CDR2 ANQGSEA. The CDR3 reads CSVHLGGPAEAFF. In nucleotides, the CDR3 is TGCAGCGTGCACCTAGGGGGGCCCGCTGAAGCTTTCTTT. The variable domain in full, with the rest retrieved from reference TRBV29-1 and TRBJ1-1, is SAVISQKPSRDICQRGTSLTIQCQVDSQVTMMFWYRQQPGQSLTLIATANQGSEATYESGFVIDKFPISRPNLTFSTLTVSNMSPEDSSIYLCSVHLGGPAEAFFGQGTRLTVV.

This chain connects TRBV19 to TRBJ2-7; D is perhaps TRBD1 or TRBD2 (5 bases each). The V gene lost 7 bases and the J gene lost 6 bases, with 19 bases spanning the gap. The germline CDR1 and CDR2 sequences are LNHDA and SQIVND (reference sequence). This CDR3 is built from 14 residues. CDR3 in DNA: TGTGCCAGTACCACCGGGACGGGTTCATCCGAGCAGTACTTC. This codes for CASTTGTGSSEQYF.

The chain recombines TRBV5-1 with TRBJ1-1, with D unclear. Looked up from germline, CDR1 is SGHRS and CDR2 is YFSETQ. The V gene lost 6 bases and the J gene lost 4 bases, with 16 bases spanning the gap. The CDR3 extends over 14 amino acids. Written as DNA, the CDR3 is TGCGCCAGCAACTCAGGACGGGAAAGCACTGAAGCTTTCTTT. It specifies CASNSGRESTEAFF.

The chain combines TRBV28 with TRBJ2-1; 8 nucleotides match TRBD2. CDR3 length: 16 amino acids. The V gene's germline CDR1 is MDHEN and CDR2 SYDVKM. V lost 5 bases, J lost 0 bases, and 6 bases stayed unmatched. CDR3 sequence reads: CASSLESGGSYNEQFF. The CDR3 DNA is TGTGCCAGCAGTCTGGAGAGCGGGGGCTCCTACAATGAGCAGTTCTTC.

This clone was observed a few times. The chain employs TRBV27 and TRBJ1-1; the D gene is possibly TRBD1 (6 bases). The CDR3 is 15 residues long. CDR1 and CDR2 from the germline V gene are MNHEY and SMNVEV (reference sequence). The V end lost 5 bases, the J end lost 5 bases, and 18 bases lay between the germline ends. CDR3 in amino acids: CASSPKGGRGTEAFF. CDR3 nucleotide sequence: TGTGCCAGCAGTCCTAAGGGGGGACGAGGGACTGAAGCTTTCTTT.

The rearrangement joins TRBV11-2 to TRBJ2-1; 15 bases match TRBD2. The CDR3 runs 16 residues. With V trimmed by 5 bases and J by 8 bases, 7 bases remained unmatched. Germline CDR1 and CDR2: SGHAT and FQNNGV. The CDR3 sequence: CASSPGTSGRLHEQFF. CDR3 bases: TGTGCCAGCAGCCCCGGGACTAGCGGGAGGTTGCATGAGCAGTTCTTC.

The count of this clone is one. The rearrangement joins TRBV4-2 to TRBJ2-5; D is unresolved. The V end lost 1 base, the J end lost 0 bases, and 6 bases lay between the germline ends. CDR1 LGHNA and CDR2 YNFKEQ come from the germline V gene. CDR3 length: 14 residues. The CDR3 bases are TGTGCCAGCAGCCAAGTAGACTACCAAGAGACCCAGTACTTC. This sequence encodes CASSQVDYQETQYF.

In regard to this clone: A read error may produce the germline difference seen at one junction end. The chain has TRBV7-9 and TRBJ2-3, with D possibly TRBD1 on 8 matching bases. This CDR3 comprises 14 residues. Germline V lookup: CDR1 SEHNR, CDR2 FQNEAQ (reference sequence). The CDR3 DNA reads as TGTGCCAGCAACTTACAGGGGGGGGCAGATACGCAGTATTTT. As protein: CASNLQGGADTQYF.

The CDR3 DNA sequence: TGCGCCAGCAGTCATGGGGGACAGAAGAGCTCTGGAAACACCATATATTTT. This codes for CASSHGGQKSSGNTIYF. This rearrangement joins TRBV23-1 to TRBJ1-3; 7 nucleotides align to TRBD1. TRBV23-1 is an ORF; its function is uncertain. The CDR3 is 17 amino acids. V shed 3 bases and J 0 bases; nucleotides not matched to a gene: 8.

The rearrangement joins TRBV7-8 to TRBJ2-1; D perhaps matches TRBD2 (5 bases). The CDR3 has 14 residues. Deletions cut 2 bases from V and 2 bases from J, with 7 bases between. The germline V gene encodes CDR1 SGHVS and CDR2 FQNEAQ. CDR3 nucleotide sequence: TGTGCCAGCAGCTTATTAGCGACCTACAATGAGCAGTTCTTC. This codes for CASSLLATYNEQFF.

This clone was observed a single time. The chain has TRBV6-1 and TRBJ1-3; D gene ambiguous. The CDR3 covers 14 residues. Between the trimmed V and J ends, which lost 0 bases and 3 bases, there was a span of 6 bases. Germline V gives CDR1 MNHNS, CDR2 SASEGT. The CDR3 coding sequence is TGTGCCAGCAGTGAAGCGCTTCGTGGAAACACCATATATTTT. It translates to CASSEALRGNTIYF.

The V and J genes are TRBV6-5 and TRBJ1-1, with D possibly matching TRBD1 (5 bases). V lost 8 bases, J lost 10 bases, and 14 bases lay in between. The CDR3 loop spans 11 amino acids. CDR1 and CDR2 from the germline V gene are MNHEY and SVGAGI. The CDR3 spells CASVGFGGAFF. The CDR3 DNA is TGTGCCAGCGTGGGGTTTGGGGGAGCTTTCTTT.

The CDR3 DNA reads TGTGCCACCAGCAGGTCTAGCACAGATACGCAGTATTTT. Translation gives CATSRSSTDTQYF. The chain is built from TRBV15 and TRBJ2-3, with no clear D. The length of the CDR3 is 13 residues. The germline V gene encodes CDR1 LNHNV and CDR2 YYDKDF (reference sequence). V was pared by 3 bases and J by 0 bases, with 4 bases between.